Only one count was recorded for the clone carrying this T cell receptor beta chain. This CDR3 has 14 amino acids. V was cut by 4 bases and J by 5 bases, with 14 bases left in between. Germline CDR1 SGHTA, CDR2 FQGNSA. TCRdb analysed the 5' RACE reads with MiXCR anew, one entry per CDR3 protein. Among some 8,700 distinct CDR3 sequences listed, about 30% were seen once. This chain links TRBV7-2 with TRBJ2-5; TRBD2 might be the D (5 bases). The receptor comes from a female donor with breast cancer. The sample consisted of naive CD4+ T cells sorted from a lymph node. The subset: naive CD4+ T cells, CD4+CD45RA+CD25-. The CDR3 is CASSSGGPGETQYF. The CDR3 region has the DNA TGTGCCAGCAGCTCTGGCGGCCCGGGGGAGACCCAGTACTTC.